Listed here are 18 T cell receptor beta chains from one sample, sequenced in a study of neoadjuvant anti-PD-1 for oral cavity cancer. Sequenced by immunoSEQ multiplex PCR; TCRdb stores in-frame clones only, minus some. The sample holds some 9,800 clones, 61% seen once. Regarding time point: after neoadjuvant nivolumab, at surgical resection. Sequenced material: PBMCs, taken after nivolumab (anti-PD-1) treatment. These TCRs come from a person aged 40 to 85 with oral cavity squamous cell carcinoma.

The chain couples TRBV27 to TRBJ2-7; 7 bases are a match to TRBD1. This CDR3 has 14 residues. Germline V CDR1 and CDR2: MNHEY, SMNVEV (reference sequence). V shed 5 bases and J 2 bases; nucleotides not matched to a gene: 6. The DNA of the CDR3 is TGTGCCAGCAGTCCCCAGACAGGGCCCTACGAGCAGTACTTC. Translated, it gives CASSPQTGPYEQYF.

The chain recombines TRBV5-1 with TRBJ2-7; D is perhaps TRBD2 (7 bases). Germline lookup yields CDR1 SGHRS and CDR2 YFSETQ. Trimming left V 0 bases short and J 6 bases short, with 19 bases between. The CDR3 spans 16 residues. The CDR3 DNA follows: TGCGCCAGCAGCTTGGCCACGGGGGGCGGTCTGAGCGAGCAGTACTTC. Its protein product is CASSLATGGGLSEQYF.

This clone has just a few counts. CDR3 amino acids: CASSEATASGNTIYF. The CDR3 DNA reads TGTGCCAGCAGTGAAGCGACAGCCTCTGGAAACACCATATATTTT. V usage is TRBV2 and J usage is TRBJ1-3, with D possibly TRBD1 on 5 matching bases. The germline V gene has CDR1 SNHLY and CDR2 FYNNEI. This CDR3 contains 15 residues. The V gene lost 0 bases and the J gene lost 0 bases, with 6 bases spanning the gap.

The V gene is TRBV2, the J gene TRBJ2-7, with D perhaps TRBD1 (5 bases). Trimming shortened V by 5 bases and J by 5 bases, and 10 bases separated the two germline ends. The CDR3 spans 12 residues. The germline gives CDR1 SNHLY, CDR2 FYNNEI. As DNA, the CDR3 is TGTGCCAGCAGTACAGGAGCCGACGAGCAGTACTTC. Residues: CASSTGADEQYF.

The rearrangement joins TRBV6-1 to TRBJ1-5; D may be TRBD1 (6 bases). Trimming took 4 bases from V and 4 from J, leaving 23 bases between them. The CDR3 length is 18 residues. Per germline, CDR1 MNHNS and CDR2 SASEGT. Here the CDR3 reads CASSGSQGSLGGNQPQHF. The CDR3 bases are TGTGCCAGCAGTGGGAGCCAGGGGTCCCTAGGGGGAAATCAGCCCCAGCATTTT.

The CDR3 reads CASSKKTGASTDTQYF. In nucleotides, the CDR3 is TGTGCCAGCAGCAAGAAAACAGGGGCTTCCACAGATACGCAGTATTTT. This rearrangement joins TRBV5-6 to TRBJ2-3; 7 bases agree with TRBD1. The CDR3 spans 16 residues. With 4 bases clipped from V and 2 bases from J, the junction kept 10 bases outside the gene matches. CDR1 and CDR2 from the germline V gene are SGHDT and YYEEEE.

The rearrangement links TRBV5-5 to TRBJ1-5, with 10 bases aligning to TRBD1. The CDR3 sequence is 15 residues long. V lost 4 bases, J lost 4 bases, and 5 bases stayed unmatched. CDR1 is SGHKS, CDR2 YYEKEE, per germline (reference sequence). The CDR3 nucleotides are TGTGCCAGCAGCCCCCGGGACAGGGGAAATCAGCCCCAGCATTTT. Translated, it gives CASSPRDRGNQPQHF. The whole variable domain, remainder taken from reference TRBV5-5 and TRBJ1-5, is DAGVTQSPTHLIKTRGQQVTLRCSPISGHKSVSWYQQVLGQGPQFIFQYYEKEERGRGNFPDRFSARQFPNYSSELNVNALLLGDSALYLCASSPRDRGNQPQHFGDGTRLSIL.

The gene calls are TRBV25-1 and TRBJ1-6, with unresolved D. Germline assignment: CDR1 MGHDK and CDR2 SYGVNS. The CDR3 is made up of 18 amino acids. V shed 5 bases and J shed 1 base, with 18 bases lying between them. The CDR3 sequence: CASSPTDPRRSYNSPLHF. CDR3 coding DNA: TGTGCCAGCAGTCCCACGGACCCTAGAAGGTCCTATAATTCACCCCTCCACTTT.

The chain is built from TRBV15 and TRBJ2-2; perhaps TRBD2 as D (6 bases). This CDR3 region has 15 residues. Germline loops: CDR1 LNHNV, CDR2 YYDKDF (reference sequence). Trimming removed 1 base at V and 6 bases at J, with 12 bases between. CDR3 in DNA: TGTGCCACCAGCAGAGGCGGGGCTAGGGCCGGGGAGCTGTTTTTT. It translates to CATSRGGARAGELFF.

The rearrangement links TRBV7-9 to TRBJ2-7; unclear D gene. CDR3 size: 13 residues. Trimming pared 1 base from V and 4 bases from J, leaving 8 bases between. Germline V gene lookup returns CDR1 SEHNR and CDR2 FQNEAQ (reference sequence). CDR3 region: CASSLVGYYEQYF. In DNA, the CDR3 is TGTGCCAGCAGCTTAGTGGGGTATTACGAGCAGTACTTC.

The rearrangement links TRBV7-9 to TRBJ1-4; D not resolved. Trimming left V 5 bases short and J 6 bases short, with 19 bases between. Germline-derived CDR1 and CDR2 are SEHNR and FQNEAQ (reference sequence). The CDR3 is 16 residues long. CDR3 sequence (DNA): TGTGCCAGCAGCCCGGCCTTGGGTATAGAGGATGAAAAACTGTTTTTT. It specifies CASSPALGIEDEKLFF.

Here the CDR3 DNA reads TGCGCCAGCAGCTTGGGGGGGGGCAATCAGCCCCAGCATTTT. The encoded protein is CASSLGGGNQPQHF. J is TRBJ1-5 and V is TRBV5-1; weak D call: TRBD1 (5 bases). Trimming cost V 0 bases and J 2 bases, with 6 bases left between them. Germline CDR1 SGHRS, CDR2 YFSETQ. CDR3 length equals 14 residues.

The chain uses TRBV9 and TRBJ1-4; 7 bases line up with TRBD1. Unmatched junction bases numbered 7, after V lost 4 bases and J lost 4 bases. Germline CDR1 reads SGDLS; CDR2 reads YYNGEE. The CDR3 has 15 residues. Written as DNA, the CDR3 is TGTGCCAGCAGCCCGGGGGACAGTTATAATGAAAAACTGTTTTTT. The encoded protein is CASSPGDSYNEKLFF.

This clone was detected a few times. The chain carries TRBV5-1 and TRBJ2-1, with a tentative D call TRBD2 (6 bases). In germline, CDR1 is SGHRS, CDR2 YFSETQ. V dropped 3 bases and J dropped 6 bases, with 16 bases sitting between them. The CDR3 has 15 amino acids. CDR3 sequence: CASSSPPGGANEQFF. The CDR3 DNA follows: TGCGCCAGCAGCTCCCCCCCTGGAGGGGCCAATGAGCAGTTCTTC. The full variable domain, completed using reference TRBV5-1 and TRBJ2-1, is KAGVTQTPRYLIKTRGQQVTLSCSPISGHRSVSWYQQTPGQGLQFLFEYFSETQRNKGNFPGRFSGRQFSNSRSEMNVSTLELGDSALYLCASSSPPGGANEQFFGPGTRLTVL.

The rearrangement uses TRBV2 and TRBJ2-6, with D uncertain. Germline assignment: CDR1 SNHLY and CDR2 FYNNEI. The CDR3 runs to 15 residues. V was pared by 9 bases and J by 0 bases, with 12 bases between. CDR3 nucleotides: TGTGCCAGGAGAGGCCCCCTCTCTGGGGCCAACGTCCTGACTTTC. It specifies CARRGPLSGANVLTF.

CDR3 amino acids: CASSRGGSSGNTIYF. Written as DNA, the CDR3 is TGTGCCAGCAGCCGCGGGGGGAGCTCTGGAAACACCATATATTTT. This chain joins TRBV27 and TRBJ1-3, with D possibly TRBD1 on 5 matching bases. Trimming removed 6 bases from V and 0 bases from J, with 12 bases in between. Germline loops: CDR1 MNHEY, CDR2 SMNVEV (reference sequence). This CDR3 has 15 amino acids.

The rearrangement uses TRBV5-1 and TRBJ2-2, with 7 bases aligning to TRBD2. Trimming took 5 bases from V and 4 from J; bases not matched to a gene: 5. The CDR3 runs to 14 residues. Germline assignment: CDR1 SGHRS and CDR2 YFSETQ. CDR3 loop: CASSREASTGELFF. CDR3 nucleotides: TGCGCCAGCAGTCGGGAGGCAAGCACCGGGGAGCTGTTTTTT.

The chain carries TRBV7-3 and TRBJ2-1, with 10 nucleotides matching TRBD2. The germline CDR1 and CDR2 sequences are SGHTA and FQGTGA. V trimming: 4 bases; J trimming: 0 bases; junction bases outside the gene matches: 6. This CDR3 has 17 residues. For the CDR3, the DNA is TGTGCCAGCAGCTCAAGGACTAGCGGACCCTCCTACAATGAGCAGTTCTTC. It codes for CASSSRTSGPSYNEQFF. Drawing the rest from reference TRBV7-3 and TRBJ2-1, the complete variable domain is GAGVSQTPSNKVTEKGKYVELRCDPISGHTALYWYRQSLGQGPEFLIYFQGTGAADDSGLPNDRFFAVRPEGSVSTLKIQRTERGDSAVYLCASSSRTSGPSYNEQFFGPGTRLTVL.